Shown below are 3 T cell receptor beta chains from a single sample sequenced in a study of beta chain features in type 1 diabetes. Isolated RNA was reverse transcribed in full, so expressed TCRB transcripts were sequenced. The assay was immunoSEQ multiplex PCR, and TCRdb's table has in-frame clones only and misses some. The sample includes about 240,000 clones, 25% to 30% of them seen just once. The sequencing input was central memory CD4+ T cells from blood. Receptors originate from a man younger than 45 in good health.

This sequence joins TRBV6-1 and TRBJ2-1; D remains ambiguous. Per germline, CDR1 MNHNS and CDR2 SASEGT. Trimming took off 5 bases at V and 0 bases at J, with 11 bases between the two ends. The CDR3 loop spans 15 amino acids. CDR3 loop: CASSFLHGSYNEQFF. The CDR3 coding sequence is TGTGCCAGCAGTTTCCTTCACGGCTCCTACAATGAGCAGTTCTTC.

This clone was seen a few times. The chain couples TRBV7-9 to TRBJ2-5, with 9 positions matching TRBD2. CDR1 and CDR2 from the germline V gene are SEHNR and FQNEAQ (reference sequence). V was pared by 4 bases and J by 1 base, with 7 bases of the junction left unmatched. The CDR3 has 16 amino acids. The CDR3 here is CASSSSGAGGQETQYF. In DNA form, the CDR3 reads TGTGCCAGCAGCTCCTCGGGAGCGGGAGGCCAAGAGACCCAGTACTTC.

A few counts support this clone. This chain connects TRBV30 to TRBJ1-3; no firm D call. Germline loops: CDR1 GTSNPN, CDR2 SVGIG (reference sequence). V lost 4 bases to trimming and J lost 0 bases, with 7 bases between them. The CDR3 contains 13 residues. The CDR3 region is CAWTEDSGNTIYF. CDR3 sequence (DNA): TGTGCCTGGACGGAAGACTCTGGAAACACCATATATTTT.